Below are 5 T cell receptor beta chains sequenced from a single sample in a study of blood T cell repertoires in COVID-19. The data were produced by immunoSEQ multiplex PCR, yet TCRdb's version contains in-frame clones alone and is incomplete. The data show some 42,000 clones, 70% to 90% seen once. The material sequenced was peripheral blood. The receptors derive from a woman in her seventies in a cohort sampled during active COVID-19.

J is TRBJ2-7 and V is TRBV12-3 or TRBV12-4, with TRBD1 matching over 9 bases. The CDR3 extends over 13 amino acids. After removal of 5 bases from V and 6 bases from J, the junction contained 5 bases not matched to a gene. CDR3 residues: CASSLGTGSEQYF. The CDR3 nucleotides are TGTGCCAGCAGTCTAGGGACAGGGTCCGAGCAGTACTTC.

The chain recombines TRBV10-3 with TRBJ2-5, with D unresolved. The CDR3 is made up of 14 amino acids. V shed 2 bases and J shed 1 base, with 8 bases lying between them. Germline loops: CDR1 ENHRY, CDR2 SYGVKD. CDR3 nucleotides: TGTGCCATCAGTGAGCGACAAGTCCAAGAGACCCAGTACTTC. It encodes CAISERQVQETQYF.

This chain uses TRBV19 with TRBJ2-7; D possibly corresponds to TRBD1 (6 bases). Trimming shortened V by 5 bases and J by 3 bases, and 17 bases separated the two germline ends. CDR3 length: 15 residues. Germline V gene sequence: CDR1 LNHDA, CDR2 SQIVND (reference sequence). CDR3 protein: CASSARDTQLYEQYF. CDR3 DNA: TGTGCCAGTAGTGCCCGGGACACCCAACTCTACGAGCAGTACTTC. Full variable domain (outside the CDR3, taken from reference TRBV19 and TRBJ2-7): DGGITQSPKYLFRKEGQNVTLSCEQNLNHDAMYWYRQDPGQGLRLIYYSQIVNDFQKGDIAEGYSVSREKKESFPLTVTSAQKNPTAFYLCASSARDTQLYEQYFGPGTRLTVT.

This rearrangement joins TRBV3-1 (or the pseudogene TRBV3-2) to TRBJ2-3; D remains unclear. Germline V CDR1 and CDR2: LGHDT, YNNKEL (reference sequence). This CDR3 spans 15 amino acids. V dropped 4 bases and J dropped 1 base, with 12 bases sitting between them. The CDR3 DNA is TGTGCCAGCAGCCGTCACGGGTCTGGCACAGATACGCAGTATTTT. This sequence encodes CASSRHGSGTDTQYF.

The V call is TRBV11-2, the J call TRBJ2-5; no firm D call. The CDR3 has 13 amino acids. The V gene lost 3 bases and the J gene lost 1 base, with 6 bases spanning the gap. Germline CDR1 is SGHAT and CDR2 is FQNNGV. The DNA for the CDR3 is TGTGCCAGCAGCTTCGACTTCCAAGAGACCCAGTACTTC. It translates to CASSFDFQETQYF.